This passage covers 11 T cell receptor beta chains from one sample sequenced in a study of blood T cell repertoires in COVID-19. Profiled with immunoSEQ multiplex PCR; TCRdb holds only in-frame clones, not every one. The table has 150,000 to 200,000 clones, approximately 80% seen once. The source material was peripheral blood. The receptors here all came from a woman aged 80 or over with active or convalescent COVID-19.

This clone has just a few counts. CDR3 sequence reads: CASSHLGQGDGTEAFF. CDR3 nucleotides: TGCGCCAGCAGCCATTTGGGACAGGGGGATGGGACTGAAGCTTTCTTT. This sequence joins TRBV4-1 and TRBJ1-1; 11 bases line up with TRBD1. The CDR3 is 16 residues long. Germline CDR1 MGHRA, CDR2 YSYEKL. J lost 5 bases, V lost 3 bases, and 8 bases had no gene match.

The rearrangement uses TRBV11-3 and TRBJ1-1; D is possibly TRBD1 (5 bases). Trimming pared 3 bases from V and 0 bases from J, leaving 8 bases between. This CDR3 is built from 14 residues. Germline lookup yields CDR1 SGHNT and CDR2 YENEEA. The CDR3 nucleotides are TGTGCCAGCAGCTTGGGGGGGGTGAACACTGAAGCTTTCTTT. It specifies CASSLGGVNTEAFF.

The CDR3 bases are TGTGCCAGCAGCTTAGATTGGGCGGGCTCCTACGAGCAGTACTTC. As protein: CASSLDWAGSYEQYF. The chain couples TRBV11-3 to TRBJ2-7; a weak D match, TRBD2 (5 bases). Per germline, CDR1 SGHNT and CDR2 YENEEA. CDR3 size: 15 residues. Trimming cost V 0 bases and J 0 bases, with 9 bases left between them.

The CDR3 is CASRGGSEQYF. In nucleotides, the CDR3 is TGTGCCAGCCGAGGGGGTTCAGAGCAGTACTTC. The chain recombines TRBV7-9 with TRBJ2-7; D is perhaps TRBD1 (6 bases). V was trimmed by 8 bases and J by 7 bases, leaving 12 bases between them. The CDR3 sequence is 11 residues long. The germline gives CDR1 SEHNR, CDR2 FQNEAQ (reference sequence).

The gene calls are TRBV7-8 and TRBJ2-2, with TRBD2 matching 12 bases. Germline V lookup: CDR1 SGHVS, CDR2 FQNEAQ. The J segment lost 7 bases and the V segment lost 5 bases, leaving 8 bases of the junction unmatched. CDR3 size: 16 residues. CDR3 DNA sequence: TGTGCCAGCAGCACGAGACTAGCGGGGGTAGTCGGGGAGCTGTTTTTT. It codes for CASSTRLAGVVGELFF.

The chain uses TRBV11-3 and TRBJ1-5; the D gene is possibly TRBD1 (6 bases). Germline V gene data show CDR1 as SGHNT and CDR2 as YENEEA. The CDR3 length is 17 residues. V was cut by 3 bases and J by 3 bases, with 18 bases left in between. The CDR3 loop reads CASSLGEKDRPNQPQHF. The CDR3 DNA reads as TGTGCCAGCAGCTTGGGGGAAAAGGACAGACCCAATCAGCCCCAGCATTTT.

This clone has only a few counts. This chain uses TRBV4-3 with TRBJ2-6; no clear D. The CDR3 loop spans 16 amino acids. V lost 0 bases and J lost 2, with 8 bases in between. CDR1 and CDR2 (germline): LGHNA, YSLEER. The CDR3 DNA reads TGCGCCAGCAGCCAAGATCCCCAGGCTGGGGCCAACGTCCTGACTTTC. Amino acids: CASSQDPQAGANVLTF.

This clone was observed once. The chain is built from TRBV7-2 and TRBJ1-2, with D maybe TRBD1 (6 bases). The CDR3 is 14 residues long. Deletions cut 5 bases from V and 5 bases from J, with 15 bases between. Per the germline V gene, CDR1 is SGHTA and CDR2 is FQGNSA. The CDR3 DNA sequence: TGTGCCAGCAGCCCCCGGGGGGGGACATATGGCTACACCTTC. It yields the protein CASSPRGGTYGYTF.

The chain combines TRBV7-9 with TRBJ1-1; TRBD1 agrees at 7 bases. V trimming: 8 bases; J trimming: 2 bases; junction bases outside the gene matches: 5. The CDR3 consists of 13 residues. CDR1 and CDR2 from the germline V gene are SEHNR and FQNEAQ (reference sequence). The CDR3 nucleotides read TGTGCCAGCCTAAGACAGGGAAACACTGAAGCTTTCTTT. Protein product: CASLRQGNTEAFF.

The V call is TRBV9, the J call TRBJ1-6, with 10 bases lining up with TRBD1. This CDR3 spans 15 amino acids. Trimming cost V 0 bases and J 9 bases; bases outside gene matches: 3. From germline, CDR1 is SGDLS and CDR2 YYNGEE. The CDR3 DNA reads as TGTGCCAGCAGCGTAGGACAGGGGGCAGGTTCACCCCTCCACTTT. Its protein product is CASSVGQGAGSPLHF.

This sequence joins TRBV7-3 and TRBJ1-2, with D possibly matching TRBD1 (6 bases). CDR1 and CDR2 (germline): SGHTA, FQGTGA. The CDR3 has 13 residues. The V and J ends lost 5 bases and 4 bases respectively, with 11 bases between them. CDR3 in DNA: TGTGCCAGCAGCCCCGGACAGAGCTATGGCTACACCTTC. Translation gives CASSPGQSYGYTF.